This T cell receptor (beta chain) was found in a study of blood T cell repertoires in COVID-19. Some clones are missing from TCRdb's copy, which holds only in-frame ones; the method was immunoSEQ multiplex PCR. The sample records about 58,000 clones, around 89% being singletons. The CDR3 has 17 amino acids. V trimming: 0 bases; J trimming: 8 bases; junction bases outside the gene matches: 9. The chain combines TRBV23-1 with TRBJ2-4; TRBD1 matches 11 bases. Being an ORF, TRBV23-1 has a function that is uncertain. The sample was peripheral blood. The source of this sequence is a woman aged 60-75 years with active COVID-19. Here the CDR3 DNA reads TGCGCCAGCAGTCAATCTAGGAAGCGGACAGGGGGCTACATTCAGTACTTC. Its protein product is CASSQSRKRTGGYIQYF.